These T cell receptor beta chains were read from a single sample in a study of shared clonotypes between healthy human individuals. This table comes from immunoSEQ multiplex PCR, and its TCRdb copy is limited to in-frame clones, with some not included. The data hold millions of clones, with about 95% observed a single time. The specimen was naive CD4+ T cells sorted from blood. These receptor sequences come from a man between 18 and 29 years old in good health. Both conserved end residues are part of each CDR3. The D gene is left open where the match is weak. The size of a clone is reported for some rows only, either as once, few or many, or as a class for expanded clones.

J,V,size,D,CDR3,DNA
TRBJ2-2,TRBV4-3,.,.,CASSQDPGRASGELFF,TGCGCCAGCAGCCAAGACCCGGGCAGGGCCTCCGGGGAGCTGTTTTTT
TRBJ2-1,TRBV10-3,.,.,CAISESVMDEQFF,TGTGCCATCAGTGAGTCGGTAATGGATGAGCAGTTCTTC
TRBJ1-6,TRBV30,.,.,CASSDGSYNSPLHF,TGTGCCTCCTCGGACGGGTCCTATAATTCACCCCTCCACTTT
TRBJ1-2,TRBV6-1,.,.,CASSLTVNYGYTF,TGTGCCAGCAGCCTCACAGTGAACTATGGCTACACCTTC
TRBJ1-1,TRBV28,.,.,CASSFPTVNTEAFF,TGTGCCAGCAGTTTTCCGACGGTGAACACTGAAGCTTTCTTT
TRBJ2-1,TRBV7-9,.,TRBD2,CASSSGTSPTNEQFF,TGTGCCAGCAGCTCCGGGACTAGCCCAACCAATGAGCAGTTCTTC
TRBJ2-5,TRBV5-1,.,.,CASSSQGGATQYF,TGCGCCAGCAGTTCACAGGGCGGGGCGACCCAGTACTTC
TRBJ1-2,TRBV30,.,.,CAWSVGRGGDGYTF,TGTGCCTGGAGTGTAGGGAGGGGAGGGGATGGCTACACCTTC
TRBJ2-5,TRBV10-3,.,.,CATGGPQETQYF,TGTGCCACCGGGGGTCCGCAGGAGACCCAGTACTTC
TRBJ1-1,TRBV7-8,.,.,CASSLMVYREAFF,TGTGCCAGCAGCTTAATGGTATATCGTGAAGCTTTCTTT
TRBJ2-7,TRBV27,.,TRBD1,CASRKPGQGDYEQYF,TGTGCCAGCAGAAAACCGGGACAGGGGGATTACGAGCAGTACTTC
TRBJ2-7,TRBV4-3,many,TRBD1,CASSQKDRASEQYF,TGCGCCAGCAGCCAAAAGGACAGGGCTAGCGAGCAGTACTTC
TRBJ1-1,TRBV30,.,TRBD1,CAWSIKGATEAFF,TGTGCCTGGAGTATAAAGGGGGCGACTGAAGCTTTCTTT
TRBJ2-1,TRBV27,.,.,CASSSWTKSSYNEQFF,TGTGCCAGCAGTTCCTGGACAAAAAGCTCCTACAATGAGCAGTTCTTC
TRBJ2-7,TRBV2,once,.,CASSELGPAYEQYF,TGTGCCAGCAGTGAATTAGGGCCGGCATACGAGCAGTACTTC
TRBJ2-2,TRBV7-9,.,.,CASSLAQYTGELFF,TGTGCCAGCAGCTTAGCCCAGTACACCGGGGAGCTGTTTTTT
TRBJ1-1,TRBV6-5,.,.,CASSEGRYTEAFF,TGTGCCAGCAGTGAAGGACGTTACACTGAAGCTTTCTTT
TRBJ2-5,TRBV20-1,.,.,CSAFQETQYF,TGCAGTGCCTTCCAAGAGACCCAGTACTTC
TRBJ1-2,TRBV6-6,.,.,CASSPDKNYGYTF,TGTGCCAGCAGCCCGGACAAGAACTATGGCTACACCTTC
TRBJ2-2,TRBV5-1,.,TRBD2,CASSLQPSGRSGGELFF,TGCGCCAGCAGCCTCCAACCTAGCGGGAGAAGCGGCGGGGAGCTGTTTTTT
TRBJ2-2,TRBV5-6,.,.,CASSPGTPNTGELFF,TGTGCCAGCAGCCCCGGGACCCCGAACACCGGGGAGCTGTTTTTT
TRBJ2-5,TRBV29-1,.,.,CSVEGRQEETQYF,TGCAGCGTTGAAGGTAGACAGGAAGAGACCCAGTACTTC
TRBJ1-4,TRBV5-1,.,.,CASSLSETNEKLFF,TGCGCCAGCAGCTTGAGTGAGACTAATGAAAAACTGTTTTTT
TRBJ2-5,TRBV6-5,.,TRBD1,CASSRQGRETQYF,TGTGCCAGCAGTAGACAGGGTAGAGAGACCCAGTACTTC
TRBJ2-1,TRBV4-2,.,TRBD2,CASSQGPSRGGSYTFF,TGTGCCAGCAGCCAAGGACCCTCGCGGGGGGGCAGTTATACGTTCTTC
TRBJ1-3,TRBV7-9,.,.,CASSLGHPRGNTIYF,TGTGCCAGCAGCTTAGGGCACCCCAGGGGAAACACCATATATTTT
TRBJ2-1,TRBV10-3,.,TRBD2,CAISGTSGNNEQFF,TGTGCCATCAGTGGAACTAGCGGGAACAATGAGCAGTTCTTC
TRBJ2-1,TRBV7-2,.,.,CASSLRRGASYNEQFF,TGTGCCAGCAGCCTCAGGCGCGGGGCTTCCTACAATGAGCAGTTCTTC
TRBJ2-5,TRBV11-2,once,.,CASSLGDKKRQETQYF,TGTGCCAGCAGCCTGGGGGACAAAAAGAGACAAGAGACCCAGTACTTC
TRBJ2-7,TRBV19,.,.,CASSIGVASSYEQYF,TGTGCCAGTAGTATAGGTGTCGCGAGCTCCTACGAGCAGTACTTC
TRBJ1-2,TRBV5-8,.,.,CASSPAAAALYGYTF,TGTGCCAGCAGTCCCGCGGCAGCCGCCCTATATGGCTACACCTTC
TRBJ1-3,TRBV2,.,.,CASSVQRIGNTIYF,TGTGCCAGCAGTGTTCAGAGGATTGGAAACACCATATATTTT
TRBJ1-6,TRBV5-1,.,.,CASSLDREPNSPLHF,TGCGCCAGCAGCTTGGACAGGGAACCCAATTCACCCCTCCACTTT
TRBJ1-1,TRBV30,.,.,CAWIRVGAFF,TGTGCCTGGATTCGGGTAGGCGCTTTCTTT
TRBJ1-4,TRBV5-6,.,TRBD1,CASSTAGTAGGEKLFF,TGTGCCAGCAGCACGGCCGGGACAGCGGGTGGTGAAAAACTGTTTTTT
TRBJ2-5,TRBV28,.,TRBD1,CASRTTGNQETQYF,TGTGCCAGCAGGACGACAGGGAACCAAGAGACCCAGTACTTC
TRBJ2-4,TRBV15,.,.,CATSRDGKAKNIQYF,TGTGCCACCAGCAGAGACGGCAAGGCCAAAAACATTCAGTACTTC
TRBJ2-7,TRBV5-1,.,TRBD2,CASSLVAGGGAYEQYF,TGCGCCAGCAGCTTGGTCGCTGGCGGGGGGGCCTACGAGCAGTACTTC
TRBJ1-3,TRBV7-2,.,.,CASSLQGPSGNTIYF,TGTGCCAGCAGCTTACAGGGGCCCTCTGGAAACACCATATATTTT
TRBJ2-3,TRBV5-1,.,.,CASSLWGSEDTQYF,TGCGCCAGCAGCTTGTGGGGGAGTGAGGATACGCAGTATTTT
TRBJ2-1,TRBV10-3,.,.,CAISARDYNEQFF,TGTGCCATCAGTGCCCGGGACTACAATGAGCAGTTCTTC
TRBJ2-7,TRBV29-1,.,TRBD1,CSARTGRYEQYF,TGCAGCGCCCGGACAGGGCGATACGAGCAGTACTTC
TRBJ2-5,TRBV5-1,.,TRBD1,CASSKPGTGRETQYF,TGCGCCAGCAGCAAACCCGGGACAGGGAGGGAGACCCAGTACTTC
TRBJ2-3,TRBV5-1,.,.,CASSFVISISSPDTQYF,TGCGCCAGCAGCTTCGTAATATCAATTTCCTCGCCAGATACGCAGTATTTT
TRBJ1-5,TRBV7-2,.,TRBD1,CASSPSPGTGGQPQHF,TGTGCCAGCAGCCCAAGCCCCGGGACAGGGGGACAGCCCCAGCATTTT
TRBJ1-2,TRBV27,once,.,CASSSPGLGYTF,TGTGCCAGCAGTTCCCCAGGGTTAGGCTACACCTTC
TRBJ2-1,TRBV10-3,once,.,CAIGGHRDNEQFF,TGTGCCATCGGAGGACACAGGGACAATGAGCAGTTCTTC
TRBJ2-5,TRBV7-9,.,.,CASSSGTLKAETQYF,TGTGCCAGCAGCTCCGGGACACTGAAAGCGGAGACCCAGTACTTC
TRBJ1-1,TRBV18,.,.,CASSHGNTEAFF,TGTGCCAGCTCACACGGGAACACTGAAGCTTTCTTT
TRBJ2-1,TRBV11-2,.,TRBD2,CASSYYSAGEDEQFF,TGTGCCAGCAGCTACTATTCTGCGGGAGAAGATGAGCAGTTCTTC
TRBJ2-3,TRBV10-3,.,.,CAISESTGGVQDTQYF,TGTGCCATCAGTGAGTCGACTGGCGGGGTGCAAGATACGCAGTATTTT
TRBJ2-4,TRBV19,.,TRBD2,CASSILSGKGLIITKNIQYF,TGTGCCAGTAGTATACTTAGCGGGAAGGGATTGATTATAACCAAAAACATTCAGTACTTC
TRBJ1-6,TRBV18,.,TRBD1,CASSPGTGESPLHF,TGTGCCAGCTCACCGGGGACAGGGGAATCACCCCTCCACTTT
TRBJ1-6,TRBV4-3,.,.,CASSQEASQYNSPLHF,TGCGCCAGCAGCCAAGAAGCTTCGCAGTATAATTCACCCCTCCACTTT
TRBJ2-3,TRBV19,.,.,CASSLWGNFRTDTQYF,TGTGCCAGTAGCCTTTGGGGGAACTTCAGGACAGATACGCAGTATTTT